These 2 T cell receptor beta chains were sequenced from one sample in a study of blood T cell repertoires in COVID-19. Sequenced by immunoSEQ multiplex PCR; TCRdb stores in-frame clones only, minus some. The sample has some 370,000 clones, about four fifths seen once; the top ten hold around 5%. Material for sequencing was PBMCs or T cells enriched from blood (not recorded which). These receptors came from a woman aged 50 to 60 who had recovered from COVID-19.

The rearrangement joins TRBV5-4 to TRBJ1-3; tentatively, D is TRBD1 (6 bases). This CDR3 region has 15 residues. The ends were cut back, 0 bases at V and 4 bases at J, with 11 bases in the middle. Germline values: CDR1 SGHNT, CDR2 YYREEE (reference sequence). CDR3 in amino acids: CASSLESGVGNTIYF. CDR3 nucleotides: TGTGCCAGCAGCTTGGAATCAGGGGTAGGAAACACCATATATTTT.

This rearrangement joins TRBV11-2 to TRBJ2-7; weak D call: TRBD2 (6 bases). Per germline, CDR1 SGHAT and CDR2 FQNNGV. The CDR3 is 13 amino acids. V lost 3 bases, J lost 3 bases, and 9 bases lay in between. The CDR3 bases are TGTGCCAGCAGCTTTGGCGGGGACTACGAGCAGTACTTC. This gives the protein CASSFGGDYEQYF.